This passage covers 13 T cell receptor beta chains from one sample sequenced in a study of control samples from healthy donors and cancer patients. Using immunoSEQ multiplex PCR, the repertoire was profiled, and TCRdb retains in-frame clones only, with some absent. Among 40,000 to 50,000 clones, roughly three quarters were seen once, and the ten largest hold 15% to 20%. The material sequenced was formalin-fixed, paraffin-embedded tissue. All receptors come from a male donor with melanoma.

The rearrangement joins TRBV5-1 to TRBJ2-1; no clear D gene. This CDR3 comprises 14 residues. Trimming stripped 4 bases from V and 0 bases from J, with 8 bases between. Germline CDR1 is SGHRS and CDR2 is YFSETQ. The chain's CDR3 is CASSVGNSYNEQFF. In nucleotides, the CDR3 is TGCGCCAGCAGCGTAGGAAACTCCTACAATGAGCAGTTCTTC.

V is TRBV28 and J is TRBJ2-1, with D perhaps assigned TRBD1 or TRBD2 (6 bases each). V was cut by 6 bases and J by 8 bases, with 20 bases left in between. In germline, CDR1 is MDHEN, CDR2 SYDVKM. This CDR3 has 15 residues. The CDR3 loop is CASSHTSQGIYEQFF. CDR3 nucleotides: TGTGCCAGCAGCCATACTAGCCAGGGGATCTATGAGCAGTTCTTC.

Comment on this clone: At the DNA level, this CDR3 is encoded by other sequences in the same sample as well. J is TRBJ2-3 and V is TRBV18; the D is unclear. V was shortened by 3 bases and J by 0 bases, with 4 bases between the two germline ends. The germline gives CDR1 KGHSH, CDR2 LQKENI. This CDR3 has 13 amino acids. DNA for the CDR3: TGTGCCAGCTCACCTTCTAGCACAGATACGCAGTATTTT. Its protein product is CASSPSSTDTQYF.

Written as DNA, the CDR3 is TGTGCCAGCAGACCATTCGGGGTTGATGGGGGTTTGGGGGACATTCTGGGCTATGGCTACACCTTC. It encodes CASRPFGVDGGLGDILGYGYTF. The chain links TRBV27 to TRBJ1-2; possibly TRBD1 for D (6 bases). The CDR3 sequence is 22 residues long. The V end was cut by 6 bases, the J end by 4 bases, with 39 bases between. Germline V gene sequence: CDR1 MNHEY, CDR2 SMNVEV (reference sequence).

The chain employs TRBV11-2 and TRBJ2-3; 7 bases align to TRBD2. The CDR3 has 14 residues. Germline V CDR1 and CDR2: SGHAT, FQNNGV. With V trimmed by 5 bases and J by 14 bases, 16 bases remained unmatched. This chain's CDR3 is CASSRFDGAGVLYF. The CDR3 nucleotides read TGTGCCAGCAGCCGCTTCGATGGGGCGGGAGTGTTGTATTTT.

This clone was detected once. The genes are TRBV5-6 and TRBJ2-5; D call uncertain. CDR1 and CDR2 (germline): SGHDT, YYEEEE. This CDR3 is 14 amino acids long. Trimming shortened V by 0 bases and J by 1 base, and 7 bases separated the two germline ends. CDR3 coding DNA: TGTGCCAGCAGCTTGGCCGGAACCCAAGAGACCCAGTACTTC. Amino acids: CASSLAGTQETQYF.

The chain links TRBV27 to TRBJ2-3; D is undetermined. CDR1 is MNHEY, CDR2 SMNVEV, per germline (reference sequence). V lost 5 bases to trimming and J lost 2 bases, with 14 bases between them. This CDR3 has 15 residues. This chain's CDR3 is CASSQAVPLTDTQYF. The CDR3 DNA follows: TGTGCCAGCAGTCAGGCGGTCCCTCTCACAGATACGCAGTATTTT.

The chain links TRBV19 to TRBJ1-2; TRBD1 might be the D (5 bases). The CDR3 spans 15 residues. Germline V gene data show CDR1 as LNHDA and CDR2 as SQIVND (reference sequence). Trimming took 3 bases from V and 3 from J, leaving 14 bases between them. This CDR3 is CASSIRWGGDYGYTF. The CDR3 bases are TGTGCCAGTAGTATCAGGTGGGGAGGGGACTATGGCTACACCTTC.

The CDR3 protein is CASSQGLADLYEQYF. The CDR3 region has the DNA TGCGCCAGCAGCCAGGGACTAGCGGACCTCTACGAGCAGTACTTC. The rearrangement links TRBV4-1 to TRBJ2-7, with TRBD2 matching over 11 bases. The CDR3 contains 15 residues. V dropped 3 bases and J dropped 3; count of bases not matched to a gene: 4. Germline V CDR1 and CDR2: MGHRA, YSYEKL.

This chain links TRBV7-2 with TRBJ2-5, with 8 nucleotides matching TRBD2. Germline CDR1 and CDR2: SGHTA and FQGNSA. The V gene end was trimmed by 6 bases and the J gene end by 7 bases; junction bases not matched to a gene: 7. The CDR3 totals 13 residues. The CDR3 here is CASSQLAAGTQYF. CDR3 coding DNA: TGTGCCAGCAGTCAACTAGCGGCGGGGACCCAGTACTTC.

V usage is TRBV9 and J usage is TRBJ2-5; TRBD2 agrees at 9 bases. The CDR3 is 17 amino acids. Trimming took 3 bases from V and 4 from J; bases not matched to a gene: 13. Per the germline V gene, CDR1 is SGDLS and CDR2 is YYNGEE. The DNA for the CDR3 is TGTGCCAGCAGCGGGTCCAGAGGGCTAGCGGGGACAGAGACCCAGTACTTC. It yields the protein CASSGSRGLAGTETQYF.

This rearrangement joins TRBV7-9 to TRBJ2-7; D may correspond to TRBD1 or TRBD2 (5 bases each). CDR1 and CDR2 (germline): SEHNR, FQNEAQ (reference sequence). This CDR3 is built from 15 residues. Trimming pared 1 base from V and 1 base from J, leaving 11 bases between. The CDR3 nucleotides are TGTGCCAGCAGCTTAGGAGGGGCTCATTCCTACGAGCAGTACTTC. Amino acid sequence: CASSLGGAHSYEQYF. Looking up the rest from reference TRBV7-9 and TRBJ2-7 gives the full variable domain: DTGVSQNPRHKITKRGQNVTFRCDPISEHNRLYWYRQTLGQGPEFLTYFQNEAQLEKSRLLSDRFSAERPKGSFSTLEIQRTEQGDSAMYLCASSLGGAHSYEQYFGPGTRLTVT.

The CDR3 bases are TGTGCCAGCAGTCAGGGAGGTTCCAACGTCCTGACTTTC. This encodes CASSQGGSNVLTF. The chain uses TRBV2 and TRBJ2-6; D is perhaps TRBD2 (6 bases). Trimming shortened V by 5 bases and J by 8 bases, and 10 bases separated the two germline ends. This CDR3 region has 13 residues. Per the germline V gene, CDR1 is SNHLY and CDR2 is FYNNEI.